Below, 2 T cell receptor beta chains from the same sample are listed, as sequenced in a study of shared clonotypes between healthy human individuals. Profiled with immunoSEQ multiplex PCR; TCRdb holds only in-frame clones, not every one. Of about 730,000 clones listed, 55% to 75% are singletons. The sequenced material came from memory CD4+ T cells sorted from blood. The subset: CD45RA-negative fraction. These receptors were collected from a woman between 25 and 40 years old in good health.

The gene calls are TRBV2 and TRBJ2-5; maybe TRBD2 (6 bases). The CDR3 totals 16 residues. Trimming left V 3 bases short and J 7 bases short, with 21 bases between. CDR1 is SNHLY and CDR2 is FYNNEI in the germline V gene. CDR3 loop: CASSDGNTGGKGTQYF. The CDR3 region has the DNA TGTGCCAGCAGTGATGGGAACACTGGGGGGAAGGGGACCCAGTACTTC. Looking up the rest from reference TRBV2 and TRBJ2-5 gives the full variable domain: EPEVTQTPSHQVTQMGQEVILRCVPISNHLYFYWYRQILGQKVEFLVSFYNNEISEKSEIFDDQFSVERPDGSNFTLKIRSTKLEDSAMYFCASSDGNTGGKGTQYFGPGTRLLVL.

V and J are TRBV5-4 and TRBJ2-3, with a weak D call TRBD2 (5 bases). The V and J ends lost 0 bases and 6 bases respectively, with 14 bases between them. Germline CDR1 and CDR2: SGHNT and YYREEE (reference sequence). CDR3 length: 15 amino acids. Here the CDR3 reads CASSLEGSRRDTQYF. Here the CDR3 DNA reads TGTGCCAGCAGCTTGGAGGGTAGCCGGAGGGATACGCAGTATTTT. Supplemented by reference TRBV5-4 and TRBJ2-3, the full variable domain reads ETGVTQSPTHLIKTRGQQVTLRCSSQSGHNTVSWYQQALGQGPQFIFQYYREEENGRGNFPPRFSGLQFPNYSSELNVNALELDDSALYLCASSLEGSRRDTQYFGPGTRLTVL.